These 27 T cell receptor beta chains came from one sample sequenced in a study of blood T cells in healthy people across ages. Primed by a sample-barcoded 5' primer and a J-beta primer mix, a second PCR proceeded for about 7 to 11 cycles. Via MiXCR, TCRdb re-called the 5' RACE reads, giving one row per CDR3 protein. The table lists about 1.6 million distinct CDR3 sequences, around 35% of them singletons. Material for sequencing was blood. Receptors were obtained from a woman aged 25 to 45 in good health.

Concerning this clonotype itself: A read error may produce the germline difference seen at one junction end. The chain couples TRBV4-1 to TRBJ2-2; TRBD2 is a possible D gene (5 bases). This CDR3 contains 13 residues. From germline, CDR1 is MGHRA and CDR2 YSYEKL. CDR3 loop: CASSQVDTGERFF. Written as DNA, the CDR3 is TGCGCCAGCAGCCAAGTTGACACCGGGGAGCGGTTTTTT.

The table lists this clonotype with a count of one. The chain couples TRBV3-1 to TRBJ1-1; D unresolved. The CDR3 has 11 residues. Germline V gene lookup returns CDR1 LGHDT and CDR2 YNNKEL (reference sequence). Deletions cut 0 bases from V and 11 bases from J, with 7 bases between. CDR3 sequence (DNA): TGTGCCAGCAGCCAAGATAACGCCGCTTTCTTT. This codes for CASSQDNAAFF.

V usage is TRBV7-2 and J usage is TRBJ2-5, with D maybe TRBD2 (5 bases). This CDR3 has 15 amino acids. Germline V gives CDR1 SGHTA, CDR2 FQGNSA. V lost 4 bases to trimming and J lost 7 bases, with 19 bases between them. The CDR3 DNA sequence: TGTGCCAGCAGCTCCGCCTTATCGGGCCGGGGGACCCAGTACTTC. Residues: CASSSALSGRGTQYF.

To note about this clonotype: A junction boundary mismatches the germline segment, possibly from a read error. V and J are TRBV20-1 and TRBJ1-4; 7 bases map to TRBD1. This CDR3 contains 15 residues. Germline loops: CDR1 DFQATT, CDR2 SNEGSKA (reference sequence). CDR3 protein: CSATRSGTENEKRFF. The CDR3 DNA sequence: TGCAGTGCTACCCGCTCCGGGACAGAGAATGAAAAACGGTTTTTT.

In this sample, this clonotype turned up a few times. The rearrangement links TRBV5-1 to TRBJ1-6; 7 bases fit TRBD1. CDR1 SGHRS and CDR2 YFSETQ come from the germline V gene. The V gene end was trimmed by 4 bases and the J gene end by 7 bases; junction bases not matched to a gene: 8. The CDR3 extends over 15 amino acids. The CDR3 protein is CASSPSARGNSPLHF. The CDR3 nucleotides are TGCGCCAGCAGCCCCTCGGCCAGGGGGAATTCACCCCTCCACTTT. Combining the CDR3 with reference TRBV5-1 and TRBJ1-6 gives the whole variable domain KAGVTQTPRYLIKTRGQQVTLSCSPISGHRSVSWYQQTPGQGLQFLFEYFSETQRNKGNFPGRFSGRQFSNSRSEMNVSTLELGDSALYLCASSPSARGNSPLHFGNGTRLTVT.

In its sample, this clonotype was seen a few times. The V call is TRBV27, the J call TRBJ2-7, with 13 bases lining up with TRBD2. The CDR3 has 15 residues. The V gene end was trimmed by 5 bases and the J gene end by 5 bases; junction bases not matched to a gene: 6. Germline loops: CDR1 MNHEY, CDR2 SMNVEV (reference sequence). This chain's CDR3 is CASSLGTSGTNEQYF. DNA for the CDR3: TGTGCCAGCAGTCTCGGGACTAGCGGGACGAACGAGCAGTACTTC.

In its sample, this clonotype was seen a few times. The chain is built from TRBV6-5 and TRBJ2-7, with D perhaps TRBD1 (6 bases). Trimming removed 8 bases from V and 7 bases from J, with 18 bases in between. This CDR3 has 13 amino acids. The germline CDR1 and CDR2 sequences are MNHEY and SVGAGI. CDR3 loop: CASQEGVWGEQYF. Here the CDR3 DNA reads TGTGCCAGCCAAGAGGGGGTATGGGGGGAGCAGTACTTC.

The V gene is TRBV28, the J gene TRBJ2-7; TRBD1 agrees at 9 bases. Trimming cost V 5 bases and J 6 bases; bases outside gene matches: 11. This CDR3 comprises 15 residues. CDR1 is MDHEN, CDR2 SYDVKM, per germline. In DNA form, the CDR3 reads TGTGCCAGCAGTACCCAAGGGACAGGGATTCGCGAGCAGTACTTC. Translated: CASSTQGTGIREQYF.

The chain recombines TRBV18 with TRBJ2-1; 7 nucleotides line up with TRBD2. Germline V lookup: CDR1 KGHSH, CDR2 LQKENI. The CDR3 is made up of 13 amino acids. V gave up 8 bases and J gave up 4 bases; unmatched junction bases: 5. CDR3 bases: TGTGCCAGCCCACTCGGGGGGTACAATGAGCAGTTCTTC. This encodes CASPLGGYNEQFF.

This clonotype was seen a few times. This chain uses TRBV19 with TRBJ2-1; TRBD1 is a possible D gene (6 bases). V lost 2 bases to trimming and J lost 5 bases, with 19 bases between them. The CDR3 is 17 amino acids. Germline V gives CDR1 LNHDA, CDR2 SQIVND (reference sequence). CDR3 in amino acids: CASSISDPTGWNNEQFF. DNA of the CDR3: TGTGCCAGTAGTATAAGCGACCCCACAGGGTGGAACAATGAGCAGTTCTTC.

A note on this clonotype: The germline gene is not matched at one end of the junction; a read error may be the cause. The V and J genes are TRBV7-9 and TRBJ2-1; possible D gene TRBD2, 5 bases. Germline V CDR1 and CDR2: SEHNR, FQNEAQ (reference sequence). The CDR3 is made up of 14 amino acids. CDR3 residues: CASSLDLASAELFF. The DNA for the CDR3 is TGTGCCAGCAGCTTAGATCTAGCCTCGGCTGAGCTGTTCTTC.

This chain joins TRBV3-1 and TRBJ2-1, with a weak D call TRBD2 (6 bases). V was trimmed by 4 bases and J by 12 bases, leaving 16 bases between them. The CDR3 has 13 amino acids. The germline CDR1 and CDR2 sequences are LGHDT and YNNKEL (reference sequence). CDR3: CASSRATGDGQFF. The CDR3 bases are TGTGCCAGCAGCCGCGCGACGGGGGATGGGCAGTTCTTC.

This clonotype showed up many times. The V gene is TRBV7-9, the J gene TRBJ2-3; TRBD2 is a possible D gene (6 bases). There are 19 residues in the CDR3. The ends were cut back, 0 bases at V and 4 bases at J, with 23 bases in the middle. Germline assignment: CDR1 SEHNR and CDR2 FQNEAQ (reference sequence). The CDR3, as DNA: TGTGCCAGCAGCTTAGCGTTGGGGTGGCGGGACTCATCCCCAGATACGCAGTATTTT. Translated: CASSLALGWRDSSPDTQYF.

Comments on this clonotype: A read error may produce the germline difference seen at one junction end. The chain links TRBV7-6 to TRBJ2-3; no clear D. The length of the CDR3 is 12 residues. Germline CDR1 and CDR2: SGHVS and FNYEAQ. The CDR3 sequence is CASSSSTDTQCF. The CDR3 bases are TGTGCCAGCAGCTCCAGCACAGATACGCAGTGTTTT.

This sequence joins TRBV3-1 and TRBJ2-1, with 11 bases fitting TRBD2. The CDR3 loop spans 15 amino acids. The germline gives CDR1 LGHDT, CDR2 YNNKEL (reference sequence). V was clipped by 3 bases and J by 14 bases; unmatched bases: 12. CDR3 in DNA: TGTGCCAGCAGCCAGTTAGCGGGGGGGCCGTCTGGCGAGTTCTTC. Amino acid sequence: CASSQLAGGPSGEFF.

The chain joins TRBV7-3 to TRBJ2-5; TRBD2 is a possible D gene (6 bases). Germline assignment: CDR1 SGHTA and CDR2 FQGTGA. The CDR3 sequence is 18 residues long. Trimming took 5 bases from V and 11 from J, leaving 33 bases between them. In DNA, the CDR3 is TGTGCCAGCAGCCCCACTGGGGGGACGCCAAAATCCTACAATGAGCAGTACTTC. Residues: CASSPTGGTPKSYNEQYF.

This clonotype has just a few counts. The V gene is TRBV6-1, the J gene TRBJ1-2; 11 positions match TRBD1. This CDR3 has 14 residues. Germline values: CDR1 MNHNS, CDR2 SASEGT. The V and J ends lost 7 bases and 8 bases, in that order; junction bases with no gene match: 9. The CDR3 DNA sequence: TGTGCCAGCACCCGTGCGGACAGGGGGCACGGCTACACCTTC. Translation gives CASTRADRGHGYTF.

This clonotype occurred a few times. The rearrangement uses TRBV4-1 and TRBJ2-1; 12 nucleotides agree with TRBD2. V gave up 4 bases and J gave up 3 bases; unmatched junction bases: 7. The CDR3 sequence is 17 residues long. Germline V gene data show CDR1 as MGHRA and CDR2 as YSYEKL. In DNA, the CDR3 is TGCGCCAGCAGCCCCCCTGGACTAGCGGGGCTCTACAATGAGCAGTTCTTC. Translation gives CASSPPGLAGLYNEQFF.

Many counts were recorded for this clonotype. The CDR3 here is CAISESVPSGSNEQYF. Here the CDR3 DNA reads TGTGCCATCAGTGAGTCAGTCCCTAGCGGGAGTAACGAGCAGTACTTC. The chain joins TRBV10-3 to TRBJ2-7, with TRBD2 identical over 10 bases. The CDR3 is 16 residues long. CDR1 ENHRY and CDR2 SYGVKD come from the germline V gene. The ends lost 0 bases at V and 5 bases at J; junction bases unmatched: 7.

This rearrangement joins TRBV7-9 to TRBJ1-1, with unresolved D. Germline V gene sequence: CDR1 SEHNR, CDR2 FQNEAQ (reference sequence). This CDR3 spans 13 amino acids. The germline V and J ends were trimmed by 7 bases and 0 bases, with 9 bases remaining between them. CDR3 protein: CASNSQVNTEAFF. Here the CDR3 DNA reads TGTGCCAGCAACTCCCAGGTGAACACTGAAGCTTTCTTT. The whole variable domain, filled in from reference TRBV7-9 and TRBJ1-1, reads DTGVSQNPRHKITKRGQNVTFRCDPISEHNRLYWYRQTLGQGPEFLTYFQNEAQLEKSRLLSDRFSAERPKGSFSTLEIQRTEQGDSAMYLCASNSQVNTEAFFGQGTRLTVV.

The chain has TRBV29-1 and TRBJ1-2, with D tentatively TRBD1 (6 bases). Per the germline V gene, CDR1 is SQVTM and CDR2 is ANQGSEA. Trimming shortened V by 6 bases and J by 4 bases, and 27 bases separated the two germline ends. The CDR3 extends over 17 amino acids. The CDR3 DNA follows: TGCAGCGTCCTGACCTGGACAGAAGAAAAGCACCCCTATGGCTACACCTTC. This gives the protein CSVLTWTEEKHPYGYTF.

The chain uses TRBV27 and TRBJ1-4, with a tentative D call TRBD1 (6 bases). This CDR3 region has 14 residues. V dropped 2 bases and J dropped 8 bases, with 12 bases sitting between them. CDR1 is MNHEY and CDR2 is SMNVEV in the germline V gene (reference sequence). Written as DNA, the CDR3 is TGTGCCAGCAGTTTACGTGGGGGCAGAGAAAAACTGTTTTTT. This gives the protein CASSLRGGREKLFF.

Details on this clonotype: This is likely a read error, given that the CDR3 carries no conserved phenylalanine or tryptophan at its end. The V call is TRBV20-1, the J call TRBJ2-1; 8 positions match TRBD1. This CDR3 contains 16 residues. V shed 0 bases, J shed 4 bases, and the junction held 8 bases outside the gene matches. Germline assignment: CDR1 DFQATT and CDR2 SNEGSKA (reference sequence). The CDR3 spells CSARDYRTGNYNEQFV. For the CDR3, the DNA is TGCAGTGCTAGAGATTACAGGACAGGGAATTACAATGAGCAGTTCGTC.

This clonotype appeared many times. V and J are TRBV27 and TRBJ2-3; 8 bases are shared with TRBD2. Germline CDR1 and CDR2: MNHEY and SMNVEV (reference sequence). Trimming cost V 5 bases and J 2 bases; bases outside gene matches: 9. The CDR3 length is 16 residues. The CDR3: CASSLQPGLVTDTQYF. CDR3 coding DNA: TGTGCCAGCAGTCTCCAGCCGGGACTAGTCACAGATACGCAGTATTTT.

This clonotype was observed a handful of times. This chain connects TRBV11-2 to TRBJ2-7, with D tentatively TRBD1 (5 bases). This CDR3 spans 14 amino acids. Trimming took off 5 bases at V and 1 base at J, with 12 bases between the two ends. Looked up from germline, CDR1 is SGHAT and CDR2 is FQNNGV. The CDR3 DNA follows: TGTGCCAGCAGCACAACTGACAGATCCTACGAGCAGTACTTC. It translates to CASSTTDRSYEQYF.

This rearrangement joins TRBV2 to TRBJ2-3; TRBD2 matches at 7 bases. CDR3 length: 18 amino acids. J lost 3 bases, V lost 4 bases, and 16 bases had no gene match. Germline values: CDR1 SNHLY, CDR2 FYNNEI. CDR3 bases: TGTGCCAGCAGTGTAGTGGGCCGGGGGGTTACGTTGACAGATACGCAGTATTTT. This encodes CASSVVGRGVTLTDTQYF.

Only a few counts were recorded for this clonotype. This chain uses TRBV27 with TRBJ2-1; TRBD2 matches 8 bases. The CDR3 runs 14 residues. J gave up 9 bases and V 3 bases, and 7 bases lay outside the gene matches. Germline V gene sequence: CDR1 MNHEY, CDR2 SMNVEV (reference sequence). The CDR3 nucleotides read TGTGCCAGCAGTTTGAGCGGGAGAACAGTTGAGCAGTTCTTC. Its translation is CASSLSGRTVEQFF.